This T cell receptor beta chain was obtained from a study of T cell repertoires in cytomegalovirus infection. As for the study in general: Public TCR beta signatures provided an indication of both CMV infection and a matching HLA type.

The study's findings and limits: Clonotypes of TCR beta that were HLA-C-restricted and CMV-specific dominated the ex vivo response.

Germline V gene sequence: CDR1 SGHKS, CDR2 YYEKEE (reference sequence). V gave up 2 bases and J gave up 8 bases, with 13 bases separating them. CDR3 size: 13 residues. This clonotype was seen a few times. Its antigen is currently unknown. TCRdb called the reads again in MiXCR, with one record for every CDR3 protein. The repertoire holds 340,000 or so distinct CDR3 sequences, with 20% to 25% as singletons. The chain is built from TRBV5-5 and TRBJ1-2; the D is unclear. Here the sequenced sample was cultured PBMCs, taken from culture after CMV antigen stimulation. This receptor was identified in a human donor in good health (CMV status not recorded). Some clones in this sample may be carry-over from other donors' samples. This CDR3 is CASSLTESNGYTF. The CDR3 DNA is TGTGCCAGCAGCTTAACAGAATCTAACGGCTACACCTTC.